The 23 T cell receptor beta chains below all came from one sample that was sequenced in a study of T-cell memory formation after mild COVID-19. A single record per CDR3 protein comes from TCRdb applying MiXCR to the 5' RACE reads. Altogether roughly 250,000 distinct CDR3 sequences are present, roughly 17% being singletons, with the ten largest covering roughly a fifth. The sample consisted of PBMCs or a T cell subset sorted from them (not recorded which). Source of these receptors: a young man who had mild COVID-19 (a few samples of this study predate the infection). Cell type and time point are not known.

The V and J genes are TRBV6-2 or TRBV6-3 and TRBJ2-7, with 8 nucleotides matching TRBD2. Germline values: CDR1 MNHEY, CDR2 SVGEGT. With V trimmed by 4 bases and J by 4 bases, 3 bases remained unmatched. The CDR3 consists of 13 residues. DNA for the CDR3: TGTGCCAGCAGTTCACTAGCGGTATACGAGCAGTACGTC. It encodes CASSSLAVYEQYV.

This chain joins TRBV7-6 and TRBJ2-2, with 9 bases identical to TRBD1. Trimming removed 5 bases from V and 5 bases from J; junction bases left unmatched: 15. Germline CDR1 and CDR2: SGHVS and FNYEAQ. The length of the CDR3 is 18 residues. The CDR3 coding sequence is TGTGCCAGCAGCCGATCGGAGGACGGGACAGGGAGGACCGGGGAGCTGTTTTTT. As protein: CASSRSEDGTGRTGELFF.

This clonotype was seen a few times. The chain combines TRBV5-4 with TRBJ2-3; perhaps TRBD2 as D (6 bases). This CDR3 has 13 residues. V lost 4 bases to trimming and J lost 5 bases, with 11 bases between them. Germline CDR1 is SGHNT and CDR2 is YYREEE (reference sequence). The CDR3 protein is CASSVTGEDTQYF. The CDR3 DNA reads as TGTGCCAGCAGCGTAACGGGGGAAGATACGCAGTATTTT.

This sequence joins TRBV4-1 and TRBJ1-5; 7 nucleotides match TRBD1. Germline V gives CDR1 MGHRA, CDR2 YSYEKL. The trim removed 6 bases at V and 5 bases at J, leaving 7 bases unmatched. There are 14 residues in the CDR3. The CDR3 DNA reads TGCGCCAGCAGTGAGGACAGGCCCGATCAGCCCCAGCATTTT. This codes for CASSEDRPDQPQHF.

The V gene is TRBV30, the J gene TRBJ1-5; D gene ambiguous. The germline V gene has CDR1 GTSNPN and CDR2 SVGIG (reference sequence). The CDR3 has 13 residues. V lost 1 base and J 0 bases, leaving 4 bases between the germline ends. This CDR3 is CAWSEDSNQPQHF. The CDR3 DNA sequence: TGTGCCTGGAGTGAGGATAGCAATCAGCCCCAGCATTTT.

This sequence joins TRBV6-5 and TRBJ1-1, with 7 bases fitting TRBD1. Germline V gives CDR1 MNHEY, CDR2 SVGAGI. This CDR3 comprises 14 residues. V lost 2 bases to trimming and J lost 2 bases; unmatched junction nucleotides: 2. The CDR3 sequence: CASSYTGDNTEAFF. In DNA, the CDR3 is TGTGCCAGCAGTTACACAGGGGATAACACTGAAGCTTTCTTT.

This clonotype was seen only a few times. The chain combines TRBV15 with TRBJ1-6; D is uncertain. V was trimmed by 5 bases and J by 7 bases, leaving 9 bases between them. Germline V gene sequence: CDR1 LNHNV, CDR2 YYDKDF (reference sequence). The CDR3 sequence is 13 residues long. DNA for the CDR3: TGTGCCACCAGCCCCCGAGGCAATTCACCCCTCCACTTT. This encodes CATSPRGNSPLHF.

The chain recombines TRBV3-1 with TRBJ1-1; D is undetermined. The CDR3 has 18 residues. Germline-derived CDR1 and CDR2 are LGHDT and YNNKEL (reference sequence). V lost 4 bases to trimming and J lost 3 bases, with 24 bases between them. The CDR3, as DNA: TGTGCCAGCAGCCGCCAAACCCCCGGACGGCACGGGGACACTGAAGCTTTCTTT. It codes for CASSRQTPGRHGDTEAFF. Looking up the rest from reference TRBV3-1 and TRBJ1-1 gives the full variable domain: DTAVSQTPKYLVTQMGNDKSIKCEQNLGHDTMYWYKQDSKKFLKIMFSYNNKELIINETVPNRFSPKSPDKAHLNLHINSLELGDSAVYFCASSRQTPGRHGDTEAFFGQGTRLTVV.

This clonotype has more than one count but fewer than ten. The rearrangement uses TRBV7-2 and TRBJ1-6; no clear D. Trimming removed 2 bases at V and 0 bases at J, with 8 bases between. Germline V gene data show CDR1 as SGHTA and CDR2 as FQGNSA. The CDR3 spans 16 residues. The chain's CDR3 is CASSLSSRSYNSPLHF. CDR3 sequence (DNA): TGTGCCAGCAGCTTAAGTAGCCGCTCCTATAATTCACCCCTCCACTTT.

The chain recombines TRBV7-2 with TRBJ2-5; D remains unclear. Per germline, CDR1 SGHTA and CDR2 FQGNSA. Trimming removed 4 bases from V and 4 bases from J, with 4 bases in between. The CDR3 covers 11 residues. The CDR3 nucleotides read TGTGCCAGCAGCTCGATAGAGACCCAGTACTTC. Protein product: CASSSIETQYF.

This clonotype showed up just a few times. The chain recombines TRBV2 with TRBJ2-1; TRBD2 aligns across 7 bases. This CDR3 has 14 residues. J gave up 9 bases and V 7 bases, and 12 bases lay outside the gene matches. In germline, CDR1 is SNHLY, CDR2 FYNNEI. CDR3 coding DNA: TGTGCCAGCACGGGAGAGGGAGGGTGGCGTGAGCAGTTCTTC. Residues: CASTGEGGWREQFF.

V gene TRBV2 combines with J gene TRBJ1-4; possibly TRBD1 for D (5 bases). The V and J ends lost 7 bases and 8 bases respectively, with 23 bases between them. Germline V gene data show CDR1 as SNHLY and CDR2 as FYNNEI. The CDR3 spans 16 residues. CDR3 in amino acids: CASTRIGGEGVEKLFF. As DNA, the CDR3 is TGTGCCAGCACCCGAATCGGGGGAGAAGGAGTGGAAAAACTGTTTTTT.

This chain connects TRBV20-1 to TRBJ1-5, with 9 positions matching TRBD1. Germline lookup yields CDR1 DFQATT and CDR2 SNEGSKA (reference sequence). The ends lost 1 base at V and 6 bases at J; junction bases unmatched: 7. The CDR3 consists of 15 residues. The CDR3 region has the DNA TGCAGTGCTAGAGTAGTAACAGGGGGCGGTCAGCCCCAGCATTTT. Translated: CSARVVTGGGQPQHF.

The chain recombines TRBV20-1 with TRBJ2-7, with D uncertain. CDR1 and CDR2 from the germline V gene are DFQATT and SNEGSKA (reference sequence). The V and J ends lost 6 bases and 5 bases respectively, with 11 bases between them. The CDR3 is made up of 11 amino acids. The CDR3 DNA reads TGCAGTGCCCGCGACTTTCACGAGCAGTACTTC. This gives the protein CSARDFHEQYF.

The sample holds many counts of this clonotype. In DNA, the CDR3 is TGTGCCAGCAGTTCGACAGACCCCGTCTACGAGCAGTACTTC. It codes for CASSSTDPVYEQYF. V and J are TRBV12-3 or TRBV12-4 and TRBJ2-7; possible D gene TRBD1, 5 bases. CDR3 length: 14 residues. Trimming stripped 4 bases from V and 3 bases from J, with 13 bases between.

This chain uses TRBV12-3 or TRBV12-4 with TRBJ2-5; 7 nucleotides line up with TRBD1. This CDR3 contains 13 residues. J was trimmed by 4 bases and V by 3 bases; bases with no gene match: 2. As DNA, the CDR3 is TGTGCCAGCAGTTTCCGGGACAGAGAGACCCAGTACTTC. Its protein is CASSFRDRETQYF.

Notes on this clonotype: One end of the junction varies from germline; a read error may be responsible. The chain joins TRBV11-2 to TRBJ2-3; TRBD2 aligns across 12 bases. CDR1 is SGHAT and CDR2 is FQNNGV in the germline V gene. The CDR3 spans 16 residues. The CDR3 is CASSFLAGGQSDTHYF. DNA of the CDR3: TGTGCCAGCAGCTTTCTAGCGGGGGGGCAGTCGGATACGCATTATTTT.

This clonotype was counted only a few times. The chain employs TRBV20-1 and TRBJ2-3, with 9 bases identical to TRBD2. Germline V CDR1 and CDR2: DFQATT, SNEGSKA (reference sequence). The trim removed 1 base at V and 5 bases at J, leaving 7 bases unmatched. The CDR3 is 15 residues long. The CDR3, as DNA: TGCAGTGCTAGAGTTAGCGGGGGATTAGTAGATACGCAGTATTTT. Its protein product is CSARVSGGLVDTQYF.

This clonotype was counted ten times or more. The rearrangement uses TRBV6-2 or TRBV6-3 and TRBJ2-1; 8 nucleotides agree with TRBD1. V gave up 6 bases and J gave up 1 base; unmatched junction bases: 5. This CDR3 has 15 residues. CDR1 MNHEY and CDR2 SVGEGT come from the germline V gene. CDR3 bases: TGTGCCAGCAGCTCAACAGGGGGATCCTACAATGAGCAGTTCTTC. Its translation: CASSSTGGSYNEQFF.

This clonotype was counted many times. The rearrangement joins TRBV7-2 to TRBJ2-7; D may match TRBD1 or TRBD2 (6 bases each). The length of the CDR3 is 15 residues. V was shortened by 2 bases and J by 1 base, with 12 bases between the two germline ends. The germline V gene has CDR1 SGHTA and CDR2 FQGNSA. Here the CDR3 reads CASSLTGALSYEQYV. CDR3 DNA: TGTGCCAGCAGCTTAACGGGGGCACTATCCTACGAGCAGTACGTC.

J is TRBJ2-1 and V is TRBV20-1; D remains unclear. The CDR3 is made up of 16 amino acids. Per the germline V gene, CDR1 is DFQATT and CDR2 is SNEGSKA (reference sequence). V was cut by 0 bases and J by 9 bases, with 21 bases left in between. For the CDR3, the DNA is TGCAGTGCTAGAGATGTAGGGCTTTCCCATATGGGTGAGCAGTTCTTC. It yields the protein CSARDVGLSHMGEQFF.

This clonotype was counted a few times. The CDR3 spells CASSWKGVNNEKLFF. CDR3 bases: TGTGCCAGCAGCTGGAAGGGAGTAAATAATGAAAAACTGTTTTTT. The chain has TRBV3-1 and TRBJ1-4; D gene ambiguous. CDR1 and CDR2 (germline): LGHDT, YNNKEL (reference sequence). Trimming removed 5 bases from V and 4 bases from J, with 14 bases in between. The CDR3 extends over 15 amino acids.

This clonotype came up a few times. CDR3 nucleotides: TGTGCCAGCAGCTCCCTAGACGGGGAGACCCAGTACTTC. Translation gives CASSSLDGETQYF. V and J are TRBV7-3 and TRBJ2-5; D call uncertain. Between the trimmed V and J ends, which lost 4 bases and 5 bases, there was a span of 11 bases. Per germline, CDR1 SGHTA and CDR2 FQGTGA. The CDR3 loop spans 13 amino acids. The variable domain in full, with the rest retrieved from reference TRBV7-3 and TRBJ2-5, is GAGVSQTPSNKVTEKGKYVELRCDPISGHTALYWYRQSLGQGPEFLIYFQGTGAADDSGLPNDRFFAVRPEGSVSTLKIQRTERGDSAVYLCASSSLDGETQYFGPGTRLLVL.